Below are 4 T cell receptor beta chains sequenced from a single sample in a study of shared clonotypes between healthy human individuals. Sequenced by immunoSEQ multiplex PCR; TCRdb stores in-frame clones only, minus some. The table includes over 2 million clones, 80% to 95% detected once. Source material: naive CD4+ T cells from PBMCs. The subset here: CD45RA+ positively selected. The receptors originated from a man aged 18-30 years in good health. Some clones in this sample may be carry-over from other donors' samples.

This clone came up once. J is TRBJ2-2 and V is TRBV6-4; TRBD2 matches at 10 bases. Trimming cost V 8 bases and J 4 bases; bases outside gene matches: 4. The CDR3 covers 14 residues. Germline CDR1 and CDR2: MRHNA and SNTAGT. The CDR3 DNA is TGTGCCAGCTGGACTAGCGGACTCACCGGGGAGCTGTTTTTT. This gives the protein CASWTSGLTGELFF.

The V gene is TRBV6-1, the J gene TRBJ2-1; no clear D. The V end lost 3 bases, the J end lost 3 bases, and 15 bases lay between the germline ends. CDR1 and CDR2 from the germline V gene are MNHNS and SASEGT. The CDR3 extends over 16 amino acids. The CDR3 sequence is CASSDRGPLRYNEQFF. CDR3 DNA sequence: TGTGCCAGCAGTGACCGTGGACCCCTTCGCTACAATGAGCAGTTCTTC.

The chain carries TRBV25-1 and TRBJ2-7; 7 nucleotides match TRBD2. The CDR3 covers 15 residues. Germline CDR1 and CDR2: MGHDK and SYGVNS. V was clipped by 3 bases and J by 0 bases; unmatched bases: 5. Written as DNA, the CDR3 is TGTGCCAGCAGTGAGTATAGCGGGTTCTCCTACGAGCAGTACTTC. Translation: CASSEYSGFSYEQYF.

The rearrangement links TRBV9 to TRBJ2-7; D not certain. Between the trimmed V and J ends, which lost 4 bases and 0 bases, there was a span of 11 bases. Germline CDR1 reads SGDLS; CDR2 reads YYNGEE. This CDR3 contains 14 residues. CDR3 region: CASSPPGSSYEQYF. The CDR3 DNA reads TGTGCCAGCAGCCCCCCGGGCAGCTCCTACGAGCAGTACTTC.